Below, one TCR beta chain is given with its context. Using immunoSEQ multiplex PCR, the repertoire was profiled, and TCRdb retains in-frame clones only, with some absent. Of roughly 370,000 clones in the sample, 75% to 95% were seen once. This sample is drawn from a study of control samples from healthy donors and cancer patients. Germline CDR1 is MNHNS and CDR2 is SASEGT. V was shortened by 2 bases and J by 8 bases, with 11 bases between the two germline ends. The CDR3 contains 13 residues. The J gene is TRBJ2-3, the V gene TRBV6-1, with D perhaps TRBD2 (6 bases). The TCR sequence derives from a middle-aged man with head and neck cancer. Sequences were obtained from PBMCs. The CDR3 region is CASSEFGGTTQYF. The CDR3 DNA follows: TGTGCCAGCAGTGAATTTGGGGGGACTACGCAGTATTTT.